The clone carrying this T cell receptor (beta chain) has just a few counts. Its specificity is not known. A read error is possible here, since a much larger clone lies one base away. The sample comes from a study of beta chain features in type 1 diabetes. CDR1 MNHNY and CDR2 SVGAGI come from the germline V gene (reference sequence). The CDR3 runs to 11 residues. Trimming shortened V by 6 bases and J by 2 bases, and 3 bases separated the two germline ends. Study-wide results and caveats: Type 1 diabetes patients had fewer VDJ junction insertions and more deletions. Type 1 diabetes patients had TCRB CDR3s that were shorter (moderately but significantly so) in all four CD4+ subsets. Patients and controls would be equally affected if PCR favored shorter templates.

By way of CD45RO/CCR7/CD25/CD127/CD95/CD27, the CD4+ regulatory, stem cell-like memory, central memory and naive cells were sorted. Expressed TCRB transcripts got sequenced, as all isolated RNA was reverse transcribed. Measured with immunoSEQ multiplex PCR; TCRdb has only the in-frame clones, and not every one. The data hold 500,000 to 850,000 clones, with more than 13% observed a single time. The specimen sequenced was naive CD4+ T cells from blood. This receptor was obtained from a man between 18 and 29 years old with type 1 diabetes. This chain uses TRBV6-6 with TRBJ2-3; no definite D call. Written as DNA, the CDR3 is TGTGCCAGCAGGTCCACAGATACGCAGTATTTT. It specifies CASRSTDTQYF.